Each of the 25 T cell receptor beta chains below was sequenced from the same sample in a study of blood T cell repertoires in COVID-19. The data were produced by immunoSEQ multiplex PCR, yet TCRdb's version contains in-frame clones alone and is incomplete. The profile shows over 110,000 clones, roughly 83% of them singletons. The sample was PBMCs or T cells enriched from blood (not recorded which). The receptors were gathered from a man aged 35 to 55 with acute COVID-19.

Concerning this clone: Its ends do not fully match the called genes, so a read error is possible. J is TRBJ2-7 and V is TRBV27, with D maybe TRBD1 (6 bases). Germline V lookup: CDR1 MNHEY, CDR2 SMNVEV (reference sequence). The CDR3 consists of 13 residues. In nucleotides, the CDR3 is TGTGCCAGCAGCCCCGGGACACGGTACGGGCAGTACTTC. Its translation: CASSPGTRYGQYF.

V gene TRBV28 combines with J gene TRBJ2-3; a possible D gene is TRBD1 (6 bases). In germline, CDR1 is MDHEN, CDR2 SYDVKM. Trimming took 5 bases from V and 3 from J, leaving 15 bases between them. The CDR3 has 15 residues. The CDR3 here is CASSRSQGGTDTQYF. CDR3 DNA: TGTGCCAGCAGTCGATCACAGGGCGGAACAGATACGCAGTATTTT.

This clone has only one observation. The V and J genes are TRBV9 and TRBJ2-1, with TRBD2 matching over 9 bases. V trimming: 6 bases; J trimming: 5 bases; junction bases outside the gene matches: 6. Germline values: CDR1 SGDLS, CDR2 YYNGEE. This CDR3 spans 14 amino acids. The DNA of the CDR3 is TGTGCCAGCACCGAAACTAGCGGGCACAATGAGCAGTTCTTC. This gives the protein CASTETSGHNEQFF.

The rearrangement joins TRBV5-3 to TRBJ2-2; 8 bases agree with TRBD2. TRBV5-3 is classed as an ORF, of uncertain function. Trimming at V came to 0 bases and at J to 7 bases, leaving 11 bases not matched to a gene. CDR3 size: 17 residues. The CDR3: CARSLAELAGQVGELFF. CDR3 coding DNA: TGTGCCAGAAGCTTGGCGGAATTAGCGGGGCAAGTCGGGGAGCTGTTTTTT.

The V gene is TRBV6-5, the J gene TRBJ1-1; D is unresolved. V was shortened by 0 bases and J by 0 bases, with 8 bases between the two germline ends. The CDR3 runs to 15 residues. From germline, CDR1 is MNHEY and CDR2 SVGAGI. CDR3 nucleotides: TGTGCCAGCAGTTACTCGTACGGGATGAACACTGAAGCTTTCTTT. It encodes CASSYSYGMNTEAFF.

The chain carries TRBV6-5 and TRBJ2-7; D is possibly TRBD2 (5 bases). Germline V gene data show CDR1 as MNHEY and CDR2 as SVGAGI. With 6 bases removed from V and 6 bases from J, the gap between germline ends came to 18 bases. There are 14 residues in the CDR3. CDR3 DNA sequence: TGTGCCAGCAGCCCCGAGGGCACCGTCGCCGAGCAGTACTTC. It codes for CASSPEGTVAEQYF.

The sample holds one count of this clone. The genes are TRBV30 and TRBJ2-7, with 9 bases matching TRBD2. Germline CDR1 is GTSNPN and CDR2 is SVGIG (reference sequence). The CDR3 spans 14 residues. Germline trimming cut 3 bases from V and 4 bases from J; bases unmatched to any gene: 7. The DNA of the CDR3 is TGTGCCTGGAGGCCGACTAGCGGTTGGTACGAGCAGTACTTC. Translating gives CAWRPTSGWYEQYF.

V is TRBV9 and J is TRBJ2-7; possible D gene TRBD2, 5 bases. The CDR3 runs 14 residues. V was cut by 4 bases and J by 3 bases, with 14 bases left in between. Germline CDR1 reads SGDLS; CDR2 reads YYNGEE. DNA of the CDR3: TGTGCCAGCAGCCCGAGGGAAACCCACTACGAGCAGTACTTC. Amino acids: CASSPRETHYEQYF.

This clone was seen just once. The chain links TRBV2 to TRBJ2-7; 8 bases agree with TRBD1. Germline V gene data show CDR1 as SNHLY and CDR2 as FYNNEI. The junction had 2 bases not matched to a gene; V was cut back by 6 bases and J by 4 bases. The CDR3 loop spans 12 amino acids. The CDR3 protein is CASSQGAYEQYF. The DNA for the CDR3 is TGTGCCAGCAGCCAGGGGGCTTACGAGCAGTACTTC. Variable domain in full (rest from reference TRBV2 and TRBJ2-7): EPEVTQTPSHQVTQMGQEVILRCVPISNHLYFYWYRQILGQKVEFLVSFYNNEISEKSEIFDDQFSVERPDGSNFTLKIRSTKLEDSAMYFCASSQGAYEQYFGPGTRLTVT.

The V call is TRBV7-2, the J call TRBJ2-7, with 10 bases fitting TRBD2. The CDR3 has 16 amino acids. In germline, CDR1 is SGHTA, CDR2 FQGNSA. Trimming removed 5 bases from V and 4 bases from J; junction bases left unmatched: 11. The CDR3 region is CASSPRTSGETYEQYF. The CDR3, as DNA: TGTGCCAGCAGCCCCCGGACTAGCGGAGAAACTTACGAGCAGTACTTC.

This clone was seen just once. The CDR3 sequence is CASSRTGEGGTEAFF. The CDR3 nucleotides read TGTGCCAGCAGTAGGACAGGGGAAGGCGGCACTGAAGCTTTCTTT. The gene calls are TRBV6-5 and TRBJ1-1; the match to TRBD1 covers 9 bases. With 5 bases clipped from V and 4 bases from J, the junction kept 8 bases outside the gene matches. This CDR3 region has 15 residues. Germline-derived CDR1 and CDR2 are MNHEY and SVGAGI.

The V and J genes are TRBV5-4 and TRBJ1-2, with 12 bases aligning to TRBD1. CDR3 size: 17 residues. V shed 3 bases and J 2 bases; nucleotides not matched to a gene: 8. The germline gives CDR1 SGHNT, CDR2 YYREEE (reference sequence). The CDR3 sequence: CASSSDPGQGANYGYTF. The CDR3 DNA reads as TGTGCCAGCAGCTCTGATCCGGGACAGGGGGCGAACTATGGCTACACCTTC.

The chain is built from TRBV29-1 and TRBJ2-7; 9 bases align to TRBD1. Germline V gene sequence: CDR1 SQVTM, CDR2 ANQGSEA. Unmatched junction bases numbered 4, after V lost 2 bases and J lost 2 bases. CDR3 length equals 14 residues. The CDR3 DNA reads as TGCAGCGTTGAAATGCGACAGGGGGCCTACGAGCAGTACTTC. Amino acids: CSVEMRQGAYEQYF.

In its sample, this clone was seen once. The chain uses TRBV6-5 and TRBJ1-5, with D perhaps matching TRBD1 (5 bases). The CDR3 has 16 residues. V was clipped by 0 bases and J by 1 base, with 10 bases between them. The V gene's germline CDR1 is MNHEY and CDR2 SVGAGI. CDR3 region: CASSYSRGSSNQPQHF. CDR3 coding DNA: TGTGCCAGCAGTTACTCTAGGGGATCAAGCAATCAGCCCCAGCATTTT.

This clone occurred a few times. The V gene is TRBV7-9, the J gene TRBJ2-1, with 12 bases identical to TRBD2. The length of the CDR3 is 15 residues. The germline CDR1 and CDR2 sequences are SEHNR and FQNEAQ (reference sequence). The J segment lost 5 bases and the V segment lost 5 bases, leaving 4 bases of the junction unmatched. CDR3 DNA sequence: TGTGCCAGCAGCCCTAGCGGGGGGGCCGACAATGAGCAGTTCTTC. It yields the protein CASSPSGGADNEQFF. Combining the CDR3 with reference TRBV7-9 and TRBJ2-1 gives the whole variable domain DTGVSQNPRHKITKRGQNVTFRCDPISEHNRLYWYRQTLGQGPEFLTYFQNEAQLEKSRLLSDRFSAERPKGSFSTLEIQRTEQGDSAMYLCASSPSGGADNEQFFGPGTRLTVL.

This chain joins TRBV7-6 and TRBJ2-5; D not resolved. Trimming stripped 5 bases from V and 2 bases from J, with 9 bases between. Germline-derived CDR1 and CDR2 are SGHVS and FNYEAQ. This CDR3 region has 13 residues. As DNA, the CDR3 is TGTGCCAGCAGCCTGGTTACACAAGAGACCCAGTACTTC. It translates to CASSLVTQETQYF.

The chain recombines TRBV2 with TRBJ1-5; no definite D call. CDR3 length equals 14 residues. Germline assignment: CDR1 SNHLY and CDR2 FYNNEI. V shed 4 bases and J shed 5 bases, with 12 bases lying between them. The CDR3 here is CASSGSSRDQPQHF. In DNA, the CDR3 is TGTGCCAGCAGTGGGTCCTCCCGAGATCAGCCCCAGCATTTT.

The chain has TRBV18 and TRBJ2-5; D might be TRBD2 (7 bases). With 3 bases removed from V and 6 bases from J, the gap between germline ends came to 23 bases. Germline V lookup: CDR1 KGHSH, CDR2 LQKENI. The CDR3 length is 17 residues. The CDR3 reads CASSPTGGKFFWKTQYF. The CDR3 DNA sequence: TGTGCCAGCTCACCGACGGGGGGCAAGTTTTTTTGGAAGACCCAGTACTTC.

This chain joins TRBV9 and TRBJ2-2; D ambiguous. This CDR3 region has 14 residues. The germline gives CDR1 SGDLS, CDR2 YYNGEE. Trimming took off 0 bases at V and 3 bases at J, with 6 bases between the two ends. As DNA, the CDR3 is TGTGCCAGCAGCGTAGCCAGCGACACCGGGGAGCTGTTTTTT. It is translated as CASSVASDTGELFF.

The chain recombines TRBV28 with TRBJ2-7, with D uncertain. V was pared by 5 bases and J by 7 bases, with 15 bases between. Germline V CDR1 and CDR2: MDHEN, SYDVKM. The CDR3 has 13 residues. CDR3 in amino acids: CASSRQSFGEQYF. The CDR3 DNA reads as TGTGCCAGCAGTAGGCAATCCTTCGGGGAGCAGTACTTC. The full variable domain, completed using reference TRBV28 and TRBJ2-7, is DVKVTQSSRYLVKRTGEKVFLECVQDMDHENMFWYRQDPGLGLRLIYFSYDVKMKEKGDIPEGYSVSREKKERFSLILESASTNQTSMYLCASSRQSFGEQYFGPGTRLTVT.

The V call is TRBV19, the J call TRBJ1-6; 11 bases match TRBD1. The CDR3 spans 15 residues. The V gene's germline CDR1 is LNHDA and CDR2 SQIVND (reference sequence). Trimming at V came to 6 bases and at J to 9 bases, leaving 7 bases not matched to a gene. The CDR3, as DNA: TGTGCCAGTAGGGGTTCGGGACAGGGGGTTTCACCCCTCCACTTT. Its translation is CASRGSGQGVSPLHF.

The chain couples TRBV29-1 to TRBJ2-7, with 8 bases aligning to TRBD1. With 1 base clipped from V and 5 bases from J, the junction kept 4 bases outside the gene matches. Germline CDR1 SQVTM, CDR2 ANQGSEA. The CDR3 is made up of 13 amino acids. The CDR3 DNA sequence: TGCAGCGTTGAAGCGGACAGGGACAACGAGCAGTACTTC. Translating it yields CSVEADRDNEQYF.

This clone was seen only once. CDR3 coding DNA: TGTGCCTGGGTTCCGGGACAGGGAATTCAGTACTTC. Its translation: CAWVPGQGIQYF. The rearrangement links TRBV30 to TRBJ2-4, with TRBD1 identical over 9 bases. V lost 5 bases to trimming and J lost 10 bases; unmatched junction nucleotides: 6. The CDR3 is 12 residues long. Germline CDR1 GTSNPN, CDR2 SVGIG (reference sequence).

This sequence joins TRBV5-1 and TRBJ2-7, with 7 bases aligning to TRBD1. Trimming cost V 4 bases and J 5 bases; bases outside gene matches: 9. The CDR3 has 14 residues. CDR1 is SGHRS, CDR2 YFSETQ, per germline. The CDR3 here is CASSPGTDRDEQYF. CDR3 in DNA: TGCGCCAGCAGCCCAGGGACAGACAGGGACGAGCAGTACTTC.

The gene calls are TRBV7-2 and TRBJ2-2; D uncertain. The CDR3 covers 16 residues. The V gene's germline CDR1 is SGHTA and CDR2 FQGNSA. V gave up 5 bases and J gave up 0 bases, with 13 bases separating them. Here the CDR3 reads CASSPRAFANTGELFF. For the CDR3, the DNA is TGTGCCAGCAGCCCTCGAGCGTTCGCGAACACCGGGGAGCTGTTTTTT. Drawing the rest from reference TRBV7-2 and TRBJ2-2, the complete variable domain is GAGVSQSPSNKVTEKGKDVELRCDPISGHTALYWYRQSLGQGLEFLIYFQGNSAPDKSGLPSDRFSAERTGGSVSTLTIQRTQQEDSAVYLCASSPRAFANTGELFFGEGSRLTVL.